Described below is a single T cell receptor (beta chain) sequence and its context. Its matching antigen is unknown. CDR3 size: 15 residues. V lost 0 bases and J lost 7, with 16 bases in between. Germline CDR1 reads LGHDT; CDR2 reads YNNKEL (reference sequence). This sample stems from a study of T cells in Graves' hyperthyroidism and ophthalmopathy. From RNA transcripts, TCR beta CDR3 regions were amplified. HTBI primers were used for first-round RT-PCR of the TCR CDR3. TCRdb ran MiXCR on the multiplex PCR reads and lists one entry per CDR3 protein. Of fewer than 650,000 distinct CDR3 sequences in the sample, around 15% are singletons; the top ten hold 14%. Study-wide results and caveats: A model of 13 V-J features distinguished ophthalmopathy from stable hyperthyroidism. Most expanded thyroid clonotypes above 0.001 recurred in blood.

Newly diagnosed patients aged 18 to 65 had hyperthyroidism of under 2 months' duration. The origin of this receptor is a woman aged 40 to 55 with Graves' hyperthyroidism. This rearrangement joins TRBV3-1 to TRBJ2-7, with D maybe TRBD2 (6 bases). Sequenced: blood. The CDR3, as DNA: TGTGCCAGCAGCCAAGAAGCGGGTTCCGTTGGGGAGCAGTACTTC. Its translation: CASSQEAGSVGEQYF.